These T cell receptor beta chains were read from a single sample in a study of cytomegalovirus exposure and HLA in healthy donors. Produced via immunoSEQ multiplex PCR; TCRdb's table is partial and in-frame only. The sample yields 120,000 or so clones, 80% seen once. Sequences were obtained from PBMCs. The receptors here all came from a man between 40 and 49 years old in good health and CMV-seronegative. The CDR3 runs from the conserved cysteine through the conserved F or W. A D gene is named only where the DNA matches it firmly. Size values are once, few and many counts, or a class for expanded clones, and some rows have none.

V gene,clone size,CDR3 length,D gene,J gene,CDR3 protein,CDR3 DNA
TRBV2,NA,17,NA,TRBJ2-7,CASSDLRGRLSYYEQYF,TGTGCCAGCAGTGATTTGAGAGGGCGACTAAGCTACTACGAGCAGTACTTC
TRBV18,NA,14,NA,TRBJ1-5,CASSPRAGIQPQHF,TGTGCCAGCTCACCACGGGCAGGTATACAGCCCCAGCATTTT
TRBV2,NA,15,TRBD2,TRBJ2-7,CASSKGLANTYEQYF,TGTGCCAGCAGTAAGGGACTAGCGAATACCTACGAGCAGTACTTC
TRBV6-1,NA,14,NA,TRBJ1-5,CASRAGQQNQPQHF,TGTGCCAGCAGGGCCGGACAGCAAAATCAGCCCCAGCATTTT
TRBV5-1,NA,16,NA,TRBJ2-6,CASSLATLPGANVLTF,TGCGCCAGCAGCTTGGCCACTTTACCTGGGGCCAACGTCCTGACTTTC
TRBV7-9,NA,14,NA,TRBJ1-4,CASSSDSAYEKLFF,TGTGCCAGCAGTTCGGACAGCGCGTATGAAAAACTGTTTTTT
TRBV30,NA,11,NA,TRBJ2-7,CAWKGNYEQYF,TGTGCCTGGAAGGGGAACTACGAGCAGTACTTC
TRBV6-5,NA,13,NA,TRBJ1-2,CASSYSGGYGYTF,TGTGCCAGCAGTTACTCCGGGGGGTATGGCTACACCTTC
TRBV28,NA,17,TRBD1,TRBJ1-5,CASTITGTVYSNQPQHF,TGTGCCAGCACTATCACCGGGACAGTCTATAGCAATCAGCCCCAGCATTTT
TRBV10-3,NA,13,NA,TRBJ2-7,CAIRNTETYEQYF,TGTGCCATCAGAAACACAGAGACCTACGAGCAGTACTTC
TRBV5-4,NA,15,TRBD1,TRBJ2-7,CASSLEQGYPYEQYF,TGTGCCAGCAGCTTGGAACAGGGGTACCCCTACGAGCAGTACTTC
TRBV15,NA,19,NA,TRBJ2-7,CATSRDGGTGVPSSYEQYF,TGTGCCACCAGCAGAGACGGGGGTACAGGGGTCCCAAGCTCCTACGAGCAGTACTTC
TRBV28,NA,16,NA,TRBJ2-3,CASSANYGSLEGTQYF,TGTGCCAGCAGTGCCAACTACGGTTCCTTAGAGGGTACGCAGTATTTT
TRBV29-1,NA,14,NA,TRBJ2-7,CSVEGRAEVNEQYF,TGCAGCGTTGAAGGCAGGGCCGAGGTGAACGAGCAGTACTTC
TRBV19,NA,14,NA,TRBJ1-5,CASSLADSNQPQHF,TGTGCCAGTAGCCTCGCGGATAGCAATCAGCCCCAGCATTTT
TRBV2,once,14,NA,TRBJ2-2,CASSATGHTGELFF,TGTGCCAGCAGTGCTACAGGGCACACCGGGGAGCTGTTTTTT
TRBV28,NA,12,NA,TRBJ1-5,CASSTEGQPQHF,TGTGCCAGCAGTACTGAGGGTCAGCCCCAGCATTTT
TRBV2,NA,14,TRBD2,TRBJ2-7,CASSERGSSYEQYF,TGTGCCAGCAGTGAACGCGGGAGCTCCTACGAGCAGTACTTC
TRBV7-9,NA,15,TRBD1,TRBJ2-3,CASSPWGTGGDTQYF,TGTGCCAGCAGCCCCTGGGGGACAGGAGGAGATACGCAGTATTTT
TRBV6-1,NA,12,NA,TRBJ2-1,CASSDRGNEQFF,TGTGCCAGCAGTGATCGGGGGAATGAGCAGTTCTTC
TRBV30,NA,10,NA,TRBJ2-5,CAWARETQYF,TGTGCCTGGGCCCGGGAGACCCAGTACTTC
TRBV6-5,NA,12,NA,TRBJ1-2,CASSLGGNGYTF,TGTGCCAGCAGTTTGGGAGGGAATGGCTACACCTTC
TRBV29-1,once,17,TRBD2,TRBJ2-2,CSVGGASGSWNTGELFF,TGCAGCGTTGGCGGGGCTAGCGGGAGTTGGAACACCGGGGAGCTGTTTTTT
TRBV28,NA,12,NA,TRBJ2-3,CASSSPGDTQYF,TGTGCCAGCAGTTCCCCGGGAGATACGCAGTATTTT